A selection of T cell receptor beta chains follows, all from one sample in a study of T cells after yellow fever vaccination. TCRdb reanalysed the 5' RACE reads using MiXCR and keeps one entry per CDR3 protein. The sample holds around 160,000 distinct CDR3 sequences; 6.5% to 8.5% are singletons and the top ten take around 2.3%. The sequencing here drew on CD4+ T cells sorted from PBMCs, taken 5 days after the first yellow fever vaccination. The receptors were gathered from a man aged 18-30 years who received the YFV17D yellow fever vaccine. Both conserved end residues are part of each CDR3. The D gene is left open where the match is weak. Clone size is stated in some rows and not others, as once, few, many or a class when expanded.

d_gene: NA
v_gene: TRBV6-2/TRBV6-3
abundance: few
j_gene: TRBJ1-1
CDR3nt: TGTGCCAGCAGTTACGTCGACTTTAAAGCTTTCTTT
CDR3aa: CASSYVDFKAFF

d_gene: TRBD1
v_gene: TRBV28
abundance: NA
j_gene: TRBJ1-2
CDR3nt: TGTGCCAGCAGTCAACGGGACAGGGGGGACTATGGCTACACCTTC
CDR3aa: CASSQRDRGDYGYTF

d_gene: NA
v_gene: TRBV3-1
abundance: many
j_gene: TRBJ1-3
CDR3nt: TGTGCCAGCAGCCAACCCGGTGGGGGAACTGGAAACACCATATATTTT
CDR3aa: CASSQPGGGTGNTIYF

d_gene: NA
v_gene: TRBV7-2
abundance: many
j_gene: TRBJ1-1
CDR3nt: TGTGCCAGCAGCTTAAATCGGGGTGTGGGGCGTGAAGCTTTCTTT
CDR3aa: CASSLNRGVGREAFF

d_gene: TRBD2
v_gene: TRBV5-1
abundance: many
j_gene: TRBJ2-3
CDR3nt: TGCGCCAGCAGCTTGGGCTCGGCGGGGGGGCTAGATACGCAGTATTTT
CDR3aa: CASSLGSAGGLDTQYF

d_gene: TRBD1
v_gene: TRBV6-5
abundance: many
j_gene: TRBJ1-3
CDR3nt: TGTGCCAGCAGCCGCGGACAGGTCTCTGGAAACACCATATATTTT
CDR3aa: CASSRGQVSGNTIYF

d_gene: NA
v_gene: TRBV12-3/TRBV12-4
abundance: many
j_gene: TRBJ2-3
CDR3nt: TGTGCCAGCAGTTCTATCCTACGCACAGATACGCAGTATTTT
CDR3aa: CASSSILRTDTQYF

d_gene: NA
v_gene: TRBV7-9
abundance: NA
j_gene: TRBJ1-3
CDR3nt: TGTGCCAGCAGCTGGGACGGAAACTCTGGAAACACCATATATTTT
CDR3aa: CASSWDGNSGNTIYF

d_gene: NA
v_gene: TRBV6-1
abundance: NA
j_gene: TRBJ2-3
CDR3nt: TGTGCCAGCTACGGCCAAACCGGGACCAGCACAGATACGCAGTATTTT
CDR3aa: CASYGQTGTSTDTQYF

d_gene: TRBD2
v_gene: TRBV5-6
abundance: many
j_gene: TRBJ2-3
CDR3nt: TGTGCCAGCAGTCCTCCGGGACTAGCGGGGGTAGATACGCAGTATTTT
CDR3aa: CASSPPGLAGVDTQYF

d_gene: NA
v_gene: TRBV9
abundance: many
j_gene: TRBJ2-1
CDR3nt: TGTGCCAGCAGCCCAGGGGGCGGGGGGGCTTGGGAGCAGTTCTTC
CDR3aa: CASSPGGGGAWEQFF

d_gene: TRBD2
v_gene: TRBV5-1
abundance: many
j_gene: TRBJ2-7
CDR3nt: TGCGCCAGCAGCCGAAGCGGGGGGTACTCCTACGAGCAGTACTTC
CDR3aa: CASSRSGGYSYEQYF

d_gene: NA
v_gene: TRBV20-1
abundance: many
j_gene: TRBJ2-5
CDR3nt: TGCAGTGCTACGGCTAACCAAGAGACCCAGTACTTC
CDR3aa: CSATANQETQYF

d_gene: NA
v_gene: TRBV7-2
abundance: few
j_gene: TRBJ1-2
CDR3nt: TGTGCCAGCAGCTTGGGCGACAGGTATTCTGGCTACACCTTC
CDR3aa: CASSLGDRYSGYTF

d_gene: NA
v_gene: TRBV4-3
abundance: many
j_gene: TRBJ2-3
CDR3nt: TGCGCCAGCAGCCAAGAAGGGGGGAGGGGCACAGATACGCAGTATTTT
CDR3aa: CASSQEGGRGTDTQYF

d_gene: NA
v_gene: TRBV7-3
abundance: NA
j_gene: TRBJ2-2
CDR3nt: TGTGCCAGCAGCTCGGGACCTGGGAGCGGGGAGCTGTTTTTT
CDR3aa: CASSSGPGSGELFF

d_gene: TRBD1
v_gene: TRBV5-1
abundance: few
j_gene: TRBJ1-2
CDR3nt: TGCGCCAGCAGCATCCCGGGACAGGACTATGGCTACACCTTC
CDR3aa: CASSIPGQDYGYTF

d_gene: TRBD1
v_gene: TRBV12-3/TRBV12-4
abundance: many
j_gene: TRBJ2-4
CDR3nt: TGTGCCAGCAGCCCAGGACAGGGGATCGACATTCAGTACTTC
CDR3aa: CASSPGQGIDIQYF

d_gene: NA
v_gene: TRBV19
abundance: few
j_gene: TRBJ2-5
CDR3nt: TGTGCCAGTAGCGATCAGGGAAGAGAGACCCAGTACTTC
CDR3aa: CASSDQGRETQYF

d_gene: TRBD1
v_gene: TRBV19
abundance: few
j_gene: TRBJ2-3
CDR3nt: TGTGCCAGTAGAAATGACAGGGAACATACGCAGTATTTT
CDR3aa: CASRNDREHTQYF

d_gene: TRBD1
v_gene: TRBV6-1
abundance: many
j_gene: TRBJ1-2
CDR3nt: TGTGCCAGCAGTGAAGAGGACAGGACGAACTATGGCTACACCTTC
CDR3aa: CASSEEDRTNYGYTF

d_gene: TRBD2
v_gene: TRBV7-3
abundance: NA
j_gene: TRBJ2-3
CDR3nt: TGTGCCAGCAGCTTAAATGGAGGACTAGCGGACCACCTACCGAGGACAGATACGCAGTATTTT
CDR3aa: CASSLNGGLADHLPRTDTQYF

d_gene: NA
v_gene: TRBV12-3/TRBV12-4
abundance: many
j_gene: TRBJ1-5
CDR3nt: TGTGCCAGCACCCTGGACCACAATCAGCCCCAGCATTTT
CDR3aa: CASTLDHNQPQHF

d_gene: NA
v_gene: TRBV3-1
abundance: many
j_gene: TRBJ2-3
CDR3nt: TGTGCCAGCAGCCTGAACTGGGGGGGCCTCACAGATACGCAGTATTTT
CDR3aa: CASSLNWGGLTDTQYF

d_gene: NA
v_gene: TRBV5-1
abundance: many
j_gene: TRBJ2-1
CDR3nt: TGCGCCAGCAGCCCAGCGGGCCTCAGAATGGGTGAGCAGTTCTTC
CDR3aa: CASSPAGLRMGEQFF

d_gene: NA
v_gene: TRBV29-1
abundance: many
j_gene: TRBJ1-1
CDR3nt: TGCAGCGTTGAATCGGCGTCGAGAGGGGACGTAGCTTTCTTT
CDR3aa: CSVESASRGDVAFF

d_gene: NA
v_gene: TRBV7-2
abundance: many
j_gene: TRBJ2-2
CDR3nt: TGTGCCAGCAGCCTGGGCAGGCCGAAGGCCGGGGAGCTGTTTTTT
CDR3aa: CASSLGRPKAGELFF

d_gene: NA
v_gene: TRBV12-3/TRBV12-4
abundance: NA
j_gene: TRBJ2-5
CDR3nt: TGTGCCAGCAGTCAGACTAGGACAGAGACCCAGTACTTC
CDR3aa: CASSQTRTETQYF

d_gene: NA
v_gene: TRBV5-1
abundance: many
j_gene: TRBJ1-6
CDR3nt: TGCGCCAGCAGCTTTAATGACGACATCGGGTCACCCCTCCACTTT
CDR3aa: CASSFNDDIGSPLHF

d_gene: TRBD2
v_gene: TRBV6-5
abundance: NA
j_gene: TRBJ2-5
CDR3nt: TGTGCCAGCAGGCGGCGGGGGGGCAACGTTTCGGGTGCCCAGTACTTC
CDR3aa: CASRRRGGNVSGAQYF

d_gene: NA
v_gene: TRBV12-3/TRBV12-4
abundance: many
j_gene: TRBJ2-1
CDR3nt: TGTGCCAGCATCCAAAGGCAGGGAGCCTACAATGAGCAGTTCTTC
CDR3aa: CASIQRQGAYNEQFF

d_gene: TRBD1
v_gene: TRBV24-1
abundance: many
j_gene: TRBJ2-3
CDR3nt: TGTGCCACCAGTGATTTGCAGGGGGCGGCAGATACGCAGTATTTT
CDR3aa: CATSDLQGAADTQYF

d_gene: NA
v_gene: TRBV19
abundance: NA
j_gene: TRBJ2-3
CDR3nt: TGTGCCAGTAGTATCCTAACAGGAACAGATACGCAGTATTTT
CDR3aa: CASSILTGTDTQYF

d_gene: TRBD1
v_gene: TRBV6-1
abundance: many
j_gene: TRBJ2-2
CDR3nt: TGTGCCAGCAGTCTCAGAATCGGACAGGGCACGAACACCGGGGAGCTGTTTTTT
CDR3aa: CASSLRIGQGTNTGELFF

d_gene: TRBD1
v_gene: TRBV4-1
abundance: many
j_gene: TRBJ2-2
CDR3nt: TGCGCCAGCAGCCAACGGACAGGGGTTAGCTCCGGGGAGCTGTTTTTT
CDR3aa: CASSQRTGVSSGELFF

d_gene: NA
v_gene: TRBV6-2/TRBV6-3
abundance: many
j_gene: TRBJ1-1
CDR3nt: TGTGCCAGCAGTCCTCAACTGGGGAACACTGAAGCTTTCTTT
CDR3aa: CASSPQLGNTEAFF

d_gene: TRBD2
v_gene: TRBV7-6
abundance: few
j_gene: TRBJ2-1
CDR3nt: TGTGCCAGCAGCCCCCGGACTAGCAGGGATGAGCAGTTCTTC
CDR3aa: CASSPRTSRDEQFF

d_gene: NA
v_gene: TRBV6-5
abundance: many
j_gene: TRBJ1-6
CDR3nt: TGTGCCAGCAGTTACACCGAGTTAGGGAATTCACCCCTCCACTTT
CDR3aa: CASSYTELGNSPLHF